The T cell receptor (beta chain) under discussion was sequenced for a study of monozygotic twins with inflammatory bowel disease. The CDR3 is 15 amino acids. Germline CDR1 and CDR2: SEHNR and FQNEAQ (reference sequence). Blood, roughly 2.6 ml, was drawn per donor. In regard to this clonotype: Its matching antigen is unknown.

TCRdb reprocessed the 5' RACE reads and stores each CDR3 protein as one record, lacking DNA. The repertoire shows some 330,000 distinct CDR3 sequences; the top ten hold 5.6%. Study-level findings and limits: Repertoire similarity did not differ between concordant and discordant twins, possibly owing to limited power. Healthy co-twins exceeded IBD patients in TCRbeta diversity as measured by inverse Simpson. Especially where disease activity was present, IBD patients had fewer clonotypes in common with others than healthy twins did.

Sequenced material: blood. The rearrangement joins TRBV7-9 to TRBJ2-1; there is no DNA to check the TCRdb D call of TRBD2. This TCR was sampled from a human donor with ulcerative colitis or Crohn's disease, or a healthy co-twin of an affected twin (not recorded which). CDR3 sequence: CASSPRGRANNEQFF.